Below, 10 T cell receptor beta chains from the same sample are listed, as sequenced in a study of shared clonotypes between healthy human individuals. Measured with immunoSEQ multiplex PCR; TCRdb has only the in-frame clones, and not every one. The sample yields 2,100,000 or so clones, under 97% seen once. The specimen was naive CD4+ T cells sorted from blood. The subset is: CD45RA+ positively selected. The receptors here all came from a man in his late teens or twenties in good health.

The V gene is TRBV4-2, the J gene TRBJ1-2; 9 bases are a match to TRBD1. J gave up 7 bases and V 5 bases, and 5 bases lay outside the gene matches. Germline V gives CDR1 LGHNA, CDR2 YNFKEQ. There are 13 residues in the CDR3. Here the CDR3 reads CASSWGQGRGYTF. For the CDR3, the DNA is TGTGCCAGCAGCTGGGGACAGGGCCGTGGCTACACCTTC.

The J gene is TRBJ1-2, the V gene TRBV13; possibly TRBD1 for D (5 bases). The ends were cut back, 4 bases at V and 5 bases at J, with 14 bases in the middle. The CDR3 is 14 residues long. Germline assignment: CDR1 PRHDT and CDR2 FYEKMQ (reference sequence). The CDR3 is CASSSRRAEYGYTF. CDR3 coding DNA: TGTGCCAGCAGCTCGCGCAGGGCCGAGTATGGCTACACCTTC.

Comments on this clone: Additional DNA sequences in this sample encode the identical CDR3. The chain uses TRBV30 and TRBJ2-2; D perhaps matches TRBD1 (6 bases). CDR1 is GTSNPN, CDR2 SVGIG, per germline (reference sequence). With 0 bases removed from V and 5 bases from J, the gap between germline ends came to 7 bases. This CDR3 region has 13 residues. The DNA of the CDR3 is TGTGCCTGGAGTGTAAGGGGGACCGGGGAGCTGTTTTTT. Encoded protein: CAWSVRGTGELFF.

This clone was observed once. J is TRBJ1-2 and V is TRBV7-2; no reliable D call. The CDR3 runs to 13 residues. Trimming took off 3 bases at V and 8 bases at J, with 13 bases between the two ends. Germline V gene sequence: CDR1 SGHTA, CDR2 FQGNSA. The CDR3 spells CASSLVVFDGYTF. In DNA form, the CDR3 reads TGTGCCAGCAGCTTGGTCGTCTTTGACGGCTACACCTTC. Combining the CDR3 with reference TRBV7-2 and TRBJ1-2 gives the whole variable domain GAGVSQSPSNKVTEKGKDVELRCDPISGHTALYWYRQSLGQGLEFLIYFQGNSAPDKSGLPSDRFSAERTGGSVSTLTIQRTQQEDSAVYLCASSLVVFDGYTFGSGTRLTVV.

The chain recombines TRBV28 with TRBJ2-7; no reliable D call. The CDR3 is made up of 13 amino acids. In germline, CDR1 is MDHEN, CDR2 SYDVKM. Between the trimmed V and J ends, which lost 7 bases and 2 bases, there was a span of 12 bases. DNA of the CDR3: TGTGCCAGCACCAAAATCGGTACCTACGAGCAGTACTTC. Translated: CASTKIGTYEQYF.

The chain uses TRBV9 and TRBJ2-5; TRBD2 aligns across 9 bases. CDR1 and CDR2 from the germline V gene are SGDLS and YYNGEE. The CDR3 spans 14 residues. The V gene end was trimmed by 3 bases and the J gene end by 5 bases; junction bases not matched to a gene: 5. DNA for the CDR3: TGTGCCAGCAGCGCCGGGACTAGCTTCGAGACCCAGTACTTC. Translated, it gives CASSAGTSFETQYF.

As for this clone: A much more abundant neighbour one base away suggests this may be a read error. Distinct nucleotide sequences in the sample also encode this CDR3. V and J are TRBV7-8 and TRBJ2-3; D is ambiguous. CDR3 length: 12 amino acids. Trimming took 3 bases from V and 0 from J, leaving 1 base between them. CDR1 is SGHVS and CDR2 is FQNEAQ in the germline V gene. In DNA, the CDR3 is TGTGCCAGCAGCTTTAGCACAGATACGCAGTATTTT. Translating it yields CASSFSTDTQYF.

The chain uses TRBV6-1 and TRBJ1-2; 7 positions match TRBD1. The CDR3 covers 14 residues. Per germline, CDR1 MNHNS and CDR2 SASEGT. The junction had 9 bases not matched to a gene; V was cut back by 7 bases and J by 4 bases. DNA of the CDR3: TGTGCCAGCAAGTTTGACAGGGCATCCTATGGCTACACCTTC. Its translation is CASKFDRASYGYTF.

As for this clone: At the DNA level, this CDR3 is encoded by other sequences in the same sample as well. The V call is TRBV6-6, the J call TRBJ2-7, with D tentatively TRBD1 (6 bases). The CDR3 consists of 14 residues. The germline gives CDR1 MNHNY, CDR2 SVGAGI (reference sequence). V was cut by 0 bases and J by 2 bases, with 8 bases left in between. The CDR3 coding sequence is TGTGCCAGCAGTTACTCCAGGGGTCCCTACGAGCAGTACTTC. Encoded protein: CASSYSRGPYEQYF.

The V gene is TRBV11-2, the J gene TRBJ2-2; 10 positions agree with TRBD2. The length of the CDR3 is 19 residues. Trimming cost V 0 bases and J 4 bases; bases outside gene matches: 11. Germline CDR1 reads SGHAT; CDR2 reads FQNNGV. CDR3 sequence: CASSLDGLEREGPTGELFF. The CDR3 bases are TGTGCCAGCAGCTTAGATGGGTTGGAGCGGGAGGGCCCCACCGGGGAGCTGTTTTTT.